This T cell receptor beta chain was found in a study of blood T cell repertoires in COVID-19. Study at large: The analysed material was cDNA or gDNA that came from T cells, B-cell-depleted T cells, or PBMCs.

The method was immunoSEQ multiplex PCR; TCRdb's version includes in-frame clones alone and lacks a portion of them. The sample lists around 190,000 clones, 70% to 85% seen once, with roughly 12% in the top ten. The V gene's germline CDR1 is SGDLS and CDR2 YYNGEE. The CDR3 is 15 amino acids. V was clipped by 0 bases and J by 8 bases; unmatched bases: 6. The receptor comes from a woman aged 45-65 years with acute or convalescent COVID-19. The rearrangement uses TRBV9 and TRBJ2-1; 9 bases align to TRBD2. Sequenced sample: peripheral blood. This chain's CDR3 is CASSVALWTSDEQFF. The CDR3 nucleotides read TGTGCCAGCAGCGTAGCGTTATGGACTAGCGATGAGCAGTTCTTC.